One and the same sample provided the 24 T cell receptor beta chains below, sequenced in a study of siplizumab effects on memory and regulatory T cells. TCRdb's copy holds only in-frame clones and misses some; the assay was immunoSEQ multiplex PCR. The table records about 120,000 clones, 94% of them present only once. Sequencing was done on a sample of non-Treg CD4+ T cells sorted from blood. These receptor sequences come from a human donor in good health.

This rearrangement joins TRBV2 to TRBJ2-1; the D is unclear. This CDR3 is built from 16 residues. The germline V gene encodes CDR1 SNHLY and CDR2 FYNNEI. With 2 bases removed from V and 3 bases from J, the gap between germline ends came to 14 bases. The CDR3 coding sequence is TGTGCCAGCAGTGAACCCCCAGGTCGACTCTACAATGAGCAGTTCTTC. Translating gives CASSEPPGRLYNEQFF.

This chain uses TRBV19 with TRBJ2-3, with TRBD2 identical over 7 bases. Germline V CDR1 and CDR2: LNHDA, SQIVND (reference sequence). With 5 bases clipped from V and 0 bases from J, the junction kept 5 bases outside the gene matches. This CDR3 is built from 15 residues. In nucleotides, the CDR3 is TGTGCCAGTAGTGAAAGCGGGACTAGCACAGATACGCAGTATTTT. It translates to CASSESGTSTDTQYF.

V and J are TRBV9 and TRBJ2-2; D unresolved. Trimming removed 0 bases from V and 0 bases from J, with 18 bases in between. This CDR3 is 19 amino acids long. Germline V gene lookup returns CDR1 SGDLS and CDR2 YYNGEE. The chain's CDR3 is CASSVVNLGLLSNTGELFF. DNA for the CDR3: TGTGCCAGCAGCGTAGTAAATCTGGGTCTCCTCTCGAACACCGGGGAGCTGTTTTTT.

This rearrangement joins TRBV19 to TRBJ2-5; 8 positions match TRBD1. Germline CDR1 LNHDA, CDR2 SQIVND (reference sequence). After removal of 2 bases from V and 0 bases from J, the junction contained 5 bases not matched to a gene. This CDR3 comprises 16 residues. The CDR3 reads CASSISGQGHQETQYF. In DNA, the CDR3 is TGTGCCAGTAGTATATCCGGACAGGGACACCAAGAGACCCAGTACTTC.

This chain uses TRBV7-3 with TRBJ2-7; D may be TRBD1 (5 bases). This CDR3 has 14 residues. CDR1 and CDR2 from the germline V gene are SGHTA and FQGTGA. Trimming left V 3 bases short and J 6 bases short, with 15 bases between. DNA of the CDR3: TGTGCCAGCAGCTTGATCCCCTGGGGCGGCGAGCAGTACTTC. This sequence encodes CASSLIPWGGEQYF.

V is TRBV5-1 and J is TRBJ2-2; 13 bases fit TRBD2. V gave up 4 bases and J gave up 3 bases; unmatched junction bases: 6. The CDR3 is 17 residues long. Germline-derived CDR1 and CDR2 are SGHRS and YFSETQ. CDR3 DNA: TGCGCCAGCAGCACCACTAGCGGGAGGGCCGACACCGGGGAGCTGTTTTTT. It encodes CASSTTSGRADTGELFF. Drawing the rest from reference TRBV5-1 and TRBJ2-2, the complete variable domain is KAGVTQTPRYLIKTRGQQVTLSCSPISGHRSVSWYQQTPGQGLQFLFEYFSETQRNKGNFPGRFSGRQFSNSRSEMNVSTLELGDSALYLCASSTTSGRADTGELFFGEGSRLTVL.

The chain uses TRBV27 and TRBJ2-7, with D perhaps TRBD2 (5 bases). V was clipped by 3 bases and J by 6 bases, with 18 bases between them. CDR1 and CDR2 from the germline V gene are MNHEY and SMNVEV (reference sequence). CDR3 size: 15 residues. Here the CDR3 reads CASSFSPGKKSEQYF. DNA of the CDR3: TGTGCCAGCAGTTTTTCTCCGGGGAAGAAAAGCGAGCAGTACTTC.

This rearrangement joins TRBV6-5 to TRBJ1-1; D ambiguous. Germline V lookup: CDR1 MNHEY, CDR2 SVGAGI. The V and J ends lost 6 bases and 2 bases respectively, with 13 bases between them. The CDR3 sequence is 14 residues long. DNA for the CDR3: TGTGCCAGCAGGGGGTGGCAGGCAAACACTGAAGCTTTCTTT. Translated: CASRGWQANTEAFF.

The chain combines TRBV5-1 with TRBJ1-6; 7 positions agree with TRBD1. CDR1 and CDR2 (germline): SGHRS, YFSETQ. CDR3 size: 15 residues. J gave up 7 bases and V 0 bases, and 4 bases lay outside the gene matches. CDR3 nucleotide sequence: TGCGCCAGCAGCTTGGACAGGGGCTGGAATTCACCCCTCCACTTT. Its protein is CASSLDRGWNSPLHF.

The V gene is TRBV19, the J gene TRBJ2-2; no firm D call. The CDR3 is 11 residues long. The V and J ends lost 5 bases and 5 bases respectively, with 3 bases between them. Germline CDR1 and CDR2: LNHDA and SQIVND (reference sequence). The CDR3 protein is CASSSTGELFF. The CDR3 nucleotides read TGTGCCAGTAGTTCAACCGGGGAGCTGTTTTTT.

This chain joins TRBV11-1 and TRBJ1-1; 8 bases line up with TRBD1. V shed 4 bases and J 1 base; nucleotides not matched to a gene: 2. The CDR3 has 14 amino acids. CDR1 is SGHAT and CDR2 is FQDESV in the germline V gene (reference sequence). For the CDR3, the DNA is TGTGCCAGCAGCTCTGGGACAGGGAACACTGAAGCTTTCTTT. It encodes CASSSGTGNTEAFF.

The rearrangement uses TRBV2 and TRBJ2-5; perhaps TRBD2 as D (6 bases). V was cut by 2 bases and J by 1 base, with 11 bases left in between. Germline CDR1 SNHLY, CDR2 FYNNEI. The CDR3 covers 15 residues. The CDR3 DNA reads TGTGCCAGCAGTGAACGGAGGGCAGGCCAAGAGACCCAGTACTTC. This sequence encodes CASSERRAGQETQYF.

This clone was picked up one time. This chain connects TRBV7-2 to TRBJ1-1; D is unresolved. Between the trimmed V and J ends, which lost 6 bases and 4 bases, there was a span of 9 bases. The CDR3 runs 12 residues. From germline, CDR1 is SGHTA and CDR2 FQGNSA. CDR3 sequence reads: CASSIRSTEAFF. The CDR3 DNA sequence: TGTGCCAGCAGTATAAGGAGCACTGAAGCTTTCTTT.

V usage is TRBV5-1 and J usage is TRBJ1-4, with unresolved D. This CDR3 is 16 amino acids long. Germline CDR1 reads SGHRS; CDR2 reads YFSETQ. Trimming pared 4 bases from V and 0 bases from J, leaving 13 bases between. CDR3 bases: TGCGCCAGCAGCAGGACCGTTTTGACAACTAATGAAAAACTGTTTTTT. Its translation is CASSRTVLTTNEKLFF.

The chain is built from TRBV5-1 and TRBJ2-7; D is uncertain. The germline CDR1 and CDR2 sequences are SGHRS and YFSETQ. Between the trimmed V and J ends, which lost 0 bases and 9 bases, there was a span of 16 bases. The CDR3 runs to 14 residues. Here the CDR3 DNA reads TGCGCCAGCAGCTTGGACAGTGAAGGAATAGGGCAGTACTTC. It translates to CASSLDSEGIGQYF.

The chain employs TRBV5-1 and TRBJ2-6, with a possible D match to TRBD1 (5 bases). This CDR3 region has 13 residues. Per the germline V gene, CDR1 is SGHRS and CDR2 is YFSETQ. V was trimmed by 0 bases and J by 10 bases, leaving 8 bases between them. CDR3 protein: CASSLEKGNVLTF. CDR3 DNA: TGCGCCAGCAGCTTGGAGAAGGGGAACGTCCTGACTTTC. The full variable domain, its missing parts supplied by reference TRBV5-1 and TRBJ2-6, is KAGVTQTPRYLIKTRGQQVTLSCSPISGHRSVSWYQQTPGQGLQFLFEYFSETQRNKGNFPGRFSGRQFSNSRSEMNVSTLELGDSALYLCASSLEKGNVLTFGAGSRLTVL.

J is TRBJ1-2 and V is TRBV6-5; 7 bases fit TRBD1. V was pared by 4 bases and J by 1 base, with 6 bases of the junction left unmatched. Per the germline V gene, CDR1 is MNHEY and CDR2 is SVGAGI. The CDR3 extends over 15 amino acids. In nucleotides, the CDR3 is TGTGCCAGCAGTTTGACAGGGTTGGATAACTATGGCTACACCTTC. Translated, it gives CASSLTGLDNYGYTF.

This chain links TRBV19 with TRBJ1-2, with a tentative D call TRBD1 (5 bases). Germline CDR1 is LNHDA and CDR2 is SQIVND (reference sequence). Trimming stripped 4 bases from V and 5 bases from J, with 17 bases between. CDR3 length: 15 amino acids. CDR3 residues: CASSTQRGSGYGYTF. CDR3 nucleotide sequence: TGTGCCAGTAGTACCCAACGGGGGTCTGGGTATGGCTACACCTTC.

The rearrangement uses TRBV6-5 and TRBJ1-2, with a weak D call TRBD1 (5 bases). This CDR3 spans 12 amino acids. Per the germline V gene, CDR1 is MNHEY and CDR2 is SVGAGI. Trimming removed 4 bases from V and 6 bases from J, with 9 bases in between. CDR3: CASSSQGDGYTF. The CDR3 nucleotides are TGTGCCAGCAGTTCCCAGGGAGATGGCTACACCTTC.

The gene calls are TRBV11-1 and TRBJ1-4, with no clear D. The CDR3 extends over 14 amino acids. Germline-derived CDR1 and CDR2 are SGHAT and FQDESV (reference sequence). The V end lost 5 bases, the J end lost 9 bases, and 16 bases lay between the germline ends. For the CDR3, the DNA is TGTGCCAGCAGCGAAAGAAAGACTGATAAAAAACTGTTTTTT. Residues: CASSERKTDKKLFF.

V and J are TRBV19 and TRBJ1-1, with TRBD1 matching over 7 bases. J was trimmed by 5 bases and V by 2 bases; bases with no gene match: 14. CDR3 size: 17 residues. Germline V CDR1 and CDR2: LNHDA, SQIVND (reference sequence). The CDR3 nucleotides are TGTGCCAGTAGTATAAGATCTATCACAGGGGTCCCAACTGAAGCTTTCTTT. Amino acid sequence: CASSIRSITGVPTEAFF.

J is TRBJ2-3 and V is TRBV10-2; 12 nucleotides line up with TRBD2. The CDR3 loop spans 17 amino acids. CDR1 and CDR2 from the germline V gene are WSHSY and SAAADI. With V trimmed by 3 bases and J by 2 bases, 6 bases remained unmatched. This CDR3 is CASSEPLAGGLTDTQYF. The CDR3 coding sequence is TGCGCCAGCAGTGAACCACTAGCGGGGGGTCTCACAGATACGCAGTATTTT.

This chain links TRBV2 with TRBJ2-7; D is possibly TRBD1 (6 bases). Germline CDR1 and CDR2: SNHLY and FYNNEI. The germline V and J ends were trimmed by 9 bases and 0 bases, with 15 bases remaining between them. This CDR3 spans 14 amino acids. CDR3 protein: CASTRTANSYEQYF. CDR3 sequence (DNA): TGTGCCAGTACCAGGACAGCGAACTCCTACGAGCAGTACTTC.

The V gene is TRBV7-8, the J gene TRBJ2-3; possibly TRBD1 for D (5 bases). The CDR3 consists of 14 residues. Germline V lookup: CDR1 SGHVS, CDR2 FQNEAQ. The V end was cut by 5 bases, the J end by 1 base, with 10 bases between. CDR3 sequence: CASSRRAGTDTQYF. CDR3 nucleotides: TGTGCCAGCAGCCGCAGGGCCGGCACAGATACGCAGTATTTT.